What follows is one T cell receptor beta chain and its context. The CDR3 sequence is 15 residues long. The V end lost 3 bases, the J end lost 1 base, and 13 bases lay between the germline ends. Per the germline V gene, CDR1 is SGHRS and CDR2 is YFSETQ. Enrollment of patients from Seattle took place during active infection, with longitudinal follow-up. The data were taken from a study of blood T cell repertoires in COVID-19. Study in general: The study drew acute and convalescent COVID-19 samples from the United States, Italy and Spain. Sample material is recorded as cDNA or gDNA derived from T cells, B-cell-depleted T cells, or PBMCs.

In the study's own analysis: Estimation of nucleated cell counts relied on the amplification of reference gene primers. The method was immunoSEQ multiplex PCR; TCRdb's version includes in-frame clones alone and lacks a portion of them. V and J calls plus clone size are reproduced from that table; the DNA served to infer D and trimming. The sample lists 85,000 to 100,000 clones, 75% to 85% occurring once. The V call is TRBV5-1, the J call TRBJ1-1; D is ambiguous. The sequenced material came from peripheral blood. The sequence derives from a man at least 80 years old with COVID-19, enrolled during active disease. CDR3 sequence: CASSWGGNSNTEAFF. The CDR3, as DNA: TGCGCCAGCAGCTGGGGAGGGAACTCGAACACTGAAGCTTTCTTT.